The entry that follows covers one T cell receptor beta chain sequence. The record originates from a study of blood T cell repertoires in COVID-19. Study-wide context: In each case, the material was cDNA or gDNA derived from T cells, B-cell-depleted T cells, or PBMCs.

Some clones are missing from TCRdb's copy, which holds only in-frame ones; the method was immunoSEQ multiplex PCR. The sample yields approximately 310,000 clones, 80% to 90% seen once. With V trimmed by 4 bases and J by 4 bases, 3 bases remained unmatched. CDR3 length: 14 residues. The germline gives CDR1 LNHNV, CDR2 YYDKDF (reference sequence). V and J are TRBV15 and TRBJ2-2, with 7 positions matching TRBD1. This sequence was found in a man aged 45-65 years with active or convalescent COVID-19. The sequencing sample was made of peripheral blood. The CDR3 region has the DNA TGTGCCACCAGCAAACAGGGGTCCACCGGGGAGCTGTTTTTT. Translating gives CATSKQGSTGELFF.